The 22 T cell receptor beta chains presented below share a single source sample, sequenced in a study of OX40 agonist ivuxolimab in advanced cancers. This table comes from immunoSEQ multiplex PCR, and its TCRdb copy is limited to in-frame clones, with some not included. The sample consists of under 20,000 clones, about 70% of them appearing once. Here the sequenced sample was CD4+ or CD8+ T cells sorted from blood, taken in a trial of the OX40 agonist ivuxolimab. All receptors come from an adult with an advanced solid tumor such as melanoma, head and neck, liver or kidney cancer.

The table lists this clone with a count of one. This chain joins TRBV28 and TRBJ2-7; 9 bases are a match to TRBD2. The length of the CDR3 is 15 residues. Per germline, CDR1 MDHEN and CDR2 SYDVKM. The J segment lost 4 bases and the V segment lost 6 bases, leaving 10 bases of the junction unmatched. CDR3 loop: CASRITREGRYEQYF. In nucleotides, the CDR3 is TGTGCCAGCAGGATCACGCGGGAGGGCCGTTACGAGCAGTACTTC.

The chain recombines TRBV5-4 with TRBJ1-1, with a tentative D call TRBD1 (5 bases). The V gene lost 4 bases and the J gene lost 0 bases, with 10 bases spanning the gap. The germline V gene encodes CDR1 SGHNT and CDR2 YYREEE (reference sequence). The CDR3 sequence is 14 residues long. CDR3 sequence: CASSTDMMNTEAFF. CDR3 sequence (DNA): TGTGCCAGCAGCACGGACATGATGAACACTGAAGCTTTCTTT. Combining the CDR3 with reference TRBV5-4 and TRBJ1-1 gives the whole variable domain ETGVTQSPTHLIKTRGQQVTLRCSSQSGHNTVSWYQQALGQGPQFIFQYYREEENGRGNFPPRFSGLQFPNYSSELNVNALELDDSALYLCASSTDMMNTEAFFGQGTRLTVV.

This rearrangement joins TRBV4-1 to TRBJ2-7; 7 bases agree with TRBD1. Germline loops: CDR1 MGHRA, CDR2 YSYEKL. This CDR3 is built from 16 residues. The V gene end was trimmed by 4 bases and the J gene end by 0 bases; junction bases not matched to a gene: 9. The chain's CDR3 is CASSPSGTAFSYEQYF. The CDR3 DNA reads TGCGCCAGCAGCCCCTCCGGGACAGCATTCTCCTACGAGCAGTACTTC.

The V and J genes are TRBV6-1 and TRBJ2-7; D is undetermined. CDR3 size: 15 residues. Germline loops: CDR1 MNHNS, CDR2 SASEGT. Trimming left V 1 base short and J 6 bases short, with 16 bases between. The CDR3 reads CASSEDRSYEAEQYF. The CDR3 nucleotides are TGTGCCAGCAGTGAAGATCGGAGTTACGAGGCCGAGCAGTACTTC.

The chain uses TRBV7-9 and TRBJ2-2; TRBD1 might be the D (5 bases). Trimming removed 5 bases at V and 0 bases at J, with 10 bases between. The germline CDR1 and CDR2 sequences are SEHNR and FQNEAQ (reference sequence). The CDR3 consists of 15 residues. The CDR3 is CASSKGPSNTGELFF. CDR3 sequence (DNA): TGTGCCAGCAGCAAGGGGCCCTCGAACACCGGGGAGCTGTTTTTT.

The V call is TRBV7-9, the J call TRBJ2-7; D unclear. Deletions cut 5 bases from V and 1 base from J, with 9 bases between. This CDR3 has 13 amino acids. Germline V CDR1 and CDR2: SEHNR, FQNEAQ (reference sequence). The CDR3 DNA is TGTGCCAGCAGCCATAGTAGTTCCTACGAGCAGTACTTC. Amino acid sequence: CASSHSSSYEQYF.

V usage is TRBV6-5 and J usage is TRBJ2-2; 7 bases fit TRBD1. This CDR3 has 14 amino acids. V was clipped by 2 bases and J by 5 bases; unmatched bases: 2. Germline CDR1 MNHEY, CDR2 SVGAGI. CDR3 sequence reads: CASSYGRGTGELFF. Here the CDR3 DNA reads TGTGCCAGCAGTTACGGCAGGGGGACCGGGGAGCTGTTTTTT.

This chain's CDR3 is CASSGIFVERVKAYEQYF. CDR3 coding DNA: TGTGCCAGCAGCGGTATTTTCGTAGAGAGGGTTAAGGCCTACGAGCAGTACTTC. The V and J genes are TRBV21-1 and TRBJ2-7; TRBD2 was called by the table and not checked on the DNA. TRBV21-1 is designated a pseudogene. CDR3 size: 18 residues.

This chain connects TRBV10-2 to TRBJ2-7, with TRBD1 matching over 9 bases. With V trimmed by 7 bases and J by 4 bases, 5 bases remained unmatched. Germline-derived CDR1 and CDR2 are WSHSY and SAAADI. The CDR3 spans 13 residues. In DNA form, the CDR3 reads TGCGCCAGCACCCGGGACAGGGAGTACGAGCAGTACTTC. Its protein product is CASTRDREYEQYF.

The chain has TRBV15 and TRBJ1-2; D unresolved. The CDR3 is 15 residues long. Germline CDR1 reads LNHNV; CDR2 reads YYDKDF (reference sequence). V lost 0 bases and J lost 4, with 12 bases in between. CDR3 loop: CATSRDRGESYGYTF. The CDR3 DNA is TGTGCCACCAGCAGAGATCGGGGAGAGAGCTATGGCTACACCTTC.

This clone was detected only once. CDR3 sequence: CASSFYGTGRAETQYF. The CDR3 nucleotides read TGTGCCAGCAGTTTCTACGGGACAGGCAGGGCGGAGACCCAGTACTTC. V usage is TRBV28 and J usage is TRBJ2-5; 8 bases are shared with TRBD1. The J segment lost 5 bases and the V segment lost 3 bases, leaving 11 bases of the junction unmatched. The V gene's germline CDR1 is MDHEN and CDR2 SYDVKM. The CDR3 runs 16 residues.

In its sample, this clone was seen a few times. This chain connects TRBV30 to TRBJ2-6; 7 bases are a match to TRBD1. Trimming cost V 5 bases and J 2 bases; bases outside gene matches: 3. The germline V gene has CDR1 GTSNPN and CDR2 SVGIG (reference sequence). The CDR3 consists of 14 residues. CDR3 coding DNA: TGTGCCTGGGGCACAGGGGCTGGGGCCAACGTCCTGACTTTC. The encoded protein is CAWGTGAGANVLTF.

There are a few counts of this clone. The genes are TRBV11-2 and TRBJ1-2, with unresolved D. The ends were cut back, 7 bases at V and 3 bases at J, with 12 bases in the middle. The germline V gene encodes CDR1 SGHAT and CDR2 FQNNGV. The CDR3 contains 13 residues. The CDR3: CASNRPGHYGYTF. The CDR3 DNA sequence: TGTGCCAGCAATCGCCCGGGCCACTATGGCTACACCTTC.

For the CDR3, the DNA is TGTGCCAGCAGTGATCACCCTCTAGAGACCCAGTACTTC. It specifies CASSDHPLETQYF. The V gene is TRBV2, the J gene TRBJ2-5, with D unresolved. The CDR3 sequence is 13 residues long. Germline CDR1 and CDR2: SNHLY and FYNNEI. Trimming removed 3 bases at V and 4 bases at J, with 9 bases between.

This clone turned up a few times. Other DNA variants within this sample encode the same CDR3. The V call is TRBV27, the J call TRBJ1-2, with TRBD1 matching over 7 bases. The CDR3 contains 15 residues. Trimming took 6 bases from V and 1 from J; bases not matched to a gene: 8. Per germline, CDR1 MNHEY and CDR2 SMNVEV (reference sequence). This chain's CDR3 is CASSDQGQLNYGYTF. The CDR3 DNA reads as TGTGCCAGCAGCGACCAGGGACAGCTTAACTATGGCTACACCTTC.

V and J are TRBV5-5 and TRBJ2-1; possible D gene TRBD1, 6 bases. The CDR3 spans 12 residues. The V gene's germline CDR1 is SGHKS and CDR2 YYEKEE (reference sequence). The V gene lost 2 bases and the J gene lost 10 bases, with 10 bases spanning the gap. Here the CDR3 reads CASSFGGLEQFF. Written as DNA, the CDR3 is TGTGCCAGCAGCTTTGGGGGCCTGGAGCAGTTCTTC.

The rearrangement joins TRBV6-5 to TRBJ2-3, with TRBD2 matching 10 bases. The J segment lost 2 bases and the V segment lost 10 bases, leaving 9 bases of the junction unmatched. The CDR3 has 15 residues. Germline V gene sequence: CDR1 MNHEY, CDR2 SVGAGI. In nucleotides, the CDR3 is TGTGCCATCACCGCGGGACTAGCGAACACAGATACGCAGTATTTT. This encodes CAITAGLANTDTQYF.

In its sample, this clone is medium-sized. The CDR3: CASSLGTGSYEQYF. Here the CDR3 DNA reads TGTGCCAGCAGTCTCGGGACAGGCTCCTACGAGCAGTACTTC. The chain links TRBV27 to TRBJ2-7; TRBD1 aligns across 8 bases. This CDR3 is 14 amino acids long. Trimming removed 5 bases from V and 0 bases from J; junction bases left unmatched: 3. Germline CDR1 MNHEY, CDR2 SMNVEV (reference sequence).

The gene calls are TRBV30 and TRBJ1-1, with TRBD1 as a possible D gene (5 bases). V was shortened by 1 base and J by 11 bases, with 11 bases between the two germline ends. Germline V CDR1 and CDR2: GTSNPN, SVGIG (reference sequence). CDR3 length: 11 residues. CDR3 region: CAWSAGTWAFF. The CDR3 bases are TGTGCCTGGAGTGCCGGGACCTGGGCTTTCTTT. Combining the CDR3 with reference TRBV30 and TRBJ1-1 gives the whole variable domain SQTIHQWPATLVQPVGSPLSLECTVEGTSNPNLYWYRQAAGRGLQLLFYSVGIGQISSEVPQNLSASRPQDRQFILSSKKLLLSDSGFYLCAWSAGTWAFFGQGTRLTVV.

V gene TRBV19 combines with J gene TRBJ2-1; D gene unclear. This CDR3 is built from 13 residues. CDR1 and CDR2 (germline): LNHDA, SQIVND (reference sequence). V was clipped by 5 bases and J by 7 bases, with 12 bases between them. The CDR3 DNA reads TGTGCCAGTAGTGTGCCAAACGGGAATGAGCAGTTCTTC. This translates into CASSVPNGNEQFF.

In its sample, this clone is medium-sized. The gene calls are TRBV19 and TRBJ2-1; D remains ambiguous. Trimming took 3 bases from V and 4 from J, leaving 10 bases between them. The CDR3 has 14 residues. Germline lookup yields CDR1 LNHDA and CDR2 SQIVND (reference sequence). CDR3 sequence reads: CASSIGMRYNEQFF. Written as DNA, the CDR3 is TGTGCCAGTAGTATTGGGATGCGGTACAATGAGCAGTTCTTC.

This clone occurred once. CDR3 DNA sequence: TGTGCCAGCAGCTTCAGACAGGGTGGAGGCTACACCTTC. This translates into CASSFRQGGGYTF. The chain employs TRBV7-9 and TRBJ1-2, with 7 bases identical to TRBD1. V lost 3 bases to trimming and J lost 8 bases; unmatched junction nucleotides: 6. This CDR3 region has 13 residues. Germline V gene sequence: CDR1 SEHNR, CDR2 FQNEAQ (reference sequence).